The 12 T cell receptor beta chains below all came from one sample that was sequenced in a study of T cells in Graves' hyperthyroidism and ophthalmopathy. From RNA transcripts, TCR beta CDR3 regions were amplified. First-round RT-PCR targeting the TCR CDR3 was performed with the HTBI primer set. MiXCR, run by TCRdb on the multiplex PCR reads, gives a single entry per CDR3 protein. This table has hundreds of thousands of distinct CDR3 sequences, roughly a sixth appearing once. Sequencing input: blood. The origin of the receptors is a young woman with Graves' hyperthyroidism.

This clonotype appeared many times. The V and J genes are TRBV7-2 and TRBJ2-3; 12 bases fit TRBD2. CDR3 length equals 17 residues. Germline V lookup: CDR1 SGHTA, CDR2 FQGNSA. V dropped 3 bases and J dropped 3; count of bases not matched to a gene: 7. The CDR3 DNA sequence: TGTGCCAGCAGCTTCTCTAGCGGGGGGGCCGGTACAGATACGCAGTATTTT. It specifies CASSFSSGGAGTDTQYF.

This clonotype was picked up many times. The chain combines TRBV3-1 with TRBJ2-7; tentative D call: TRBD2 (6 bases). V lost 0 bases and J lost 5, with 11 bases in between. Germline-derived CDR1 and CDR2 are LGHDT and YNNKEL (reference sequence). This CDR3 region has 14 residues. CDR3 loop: CASSQDPGVNEQYF. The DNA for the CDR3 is TGTGCCAGCAGCCAAGACCCGGGAGTCAACGAGCAGTACTTC.

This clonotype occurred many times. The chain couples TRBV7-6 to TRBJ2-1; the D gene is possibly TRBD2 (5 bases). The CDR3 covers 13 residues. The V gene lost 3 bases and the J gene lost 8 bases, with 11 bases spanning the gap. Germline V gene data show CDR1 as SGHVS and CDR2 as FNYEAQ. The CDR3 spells CASSLEDFDEQFF. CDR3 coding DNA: TGTGCCAGCAGCTTGGAGGACTTCGATGAGCAGTTCTTC.

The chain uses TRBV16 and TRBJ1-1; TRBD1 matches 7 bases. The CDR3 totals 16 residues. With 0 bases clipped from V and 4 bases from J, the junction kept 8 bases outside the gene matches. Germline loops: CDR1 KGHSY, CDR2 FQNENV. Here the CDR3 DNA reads TGTGCCAGCAGCCAATCCGTAACAGGGGTGAGCACTGAAGCTTTCTTT. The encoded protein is CASSQSVTGVSTEAFF.

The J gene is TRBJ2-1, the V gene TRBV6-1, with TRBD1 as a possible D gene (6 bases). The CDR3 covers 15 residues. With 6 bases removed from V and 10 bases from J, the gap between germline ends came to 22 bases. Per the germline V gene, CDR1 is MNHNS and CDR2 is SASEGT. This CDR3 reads CASRESGHRVGEQFF. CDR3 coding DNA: TGTGCCAGCAGGGAATCGGGACACCGAGTGGGCGAGCAGTTCTTC.

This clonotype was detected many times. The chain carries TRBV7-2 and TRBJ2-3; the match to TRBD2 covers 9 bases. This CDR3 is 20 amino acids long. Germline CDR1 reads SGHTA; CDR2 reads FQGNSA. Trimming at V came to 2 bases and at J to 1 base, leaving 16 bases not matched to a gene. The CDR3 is CASSLRGRSGGPLGTDTQYF. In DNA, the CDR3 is TGTGCCAGCAGCTTAAGGGGACGTAGCGGGGGACCCCTTGGCACAGATACGCAGTATTTT.

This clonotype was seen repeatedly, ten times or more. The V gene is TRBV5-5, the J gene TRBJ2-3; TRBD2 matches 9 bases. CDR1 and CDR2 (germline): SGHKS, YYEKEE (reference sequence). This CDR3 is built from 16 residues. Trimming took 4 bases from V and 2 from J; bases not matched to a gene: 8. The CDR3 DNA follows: TGTGCCAGCAGCGGACGACTAGCGGAGTCCACAGATACGCAGTATTTT. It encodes CASSGRLAESTDTQYF.

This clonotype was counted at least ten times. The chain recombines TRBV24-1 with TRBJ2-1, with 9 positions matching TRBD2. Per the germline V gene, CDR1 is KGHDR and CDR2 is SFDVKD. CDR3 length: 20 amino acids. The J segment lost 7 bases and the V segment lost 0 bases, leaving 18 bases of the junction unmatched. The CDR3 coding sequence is TGTGCCACCAGTGATTTGAAGTGGGTAGCGGGAGTCGGTATAGATAATGAGCAGTTCTTC. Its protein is CATSDLKWVAGVGIDNEQFF.

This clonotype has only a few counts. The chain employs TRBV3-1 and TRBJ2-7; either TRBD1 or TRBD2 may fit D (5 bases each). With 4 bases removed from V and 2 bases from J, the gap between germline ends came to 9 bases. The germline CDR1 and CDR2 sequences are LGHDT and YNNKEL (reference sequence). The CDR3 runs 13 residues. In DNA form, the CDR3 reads TGTGCCAGCAGCCCCCGGGACCCCTACGAGCAGTACTTC. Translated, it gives CASSPRDPYEQYF.

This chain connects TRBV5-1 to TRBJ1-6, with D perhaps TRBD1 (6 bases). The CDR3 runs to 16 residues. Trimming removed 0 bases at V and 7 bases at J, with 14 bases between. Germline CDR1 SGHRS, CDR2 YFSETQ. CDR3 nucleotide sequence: TGCGCCAGCAGCTTGGTTGGGGGGCTTATGAATTCACCCCTCCACTTT. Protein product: CASSLVGGLMNSPLHF.

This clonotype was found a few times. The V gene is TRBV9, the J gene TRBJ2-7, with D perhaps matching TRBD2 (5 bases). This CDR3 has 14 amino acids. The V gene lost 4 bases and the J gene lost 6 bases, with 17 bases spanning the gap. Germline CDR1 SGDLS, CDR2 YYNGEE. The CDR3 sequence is CASSLEGELGEQYF. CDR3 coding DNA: TGTGCCAGCAGCTTAGAGGGAGAGTTAGGCGAGCAGTACTTC.

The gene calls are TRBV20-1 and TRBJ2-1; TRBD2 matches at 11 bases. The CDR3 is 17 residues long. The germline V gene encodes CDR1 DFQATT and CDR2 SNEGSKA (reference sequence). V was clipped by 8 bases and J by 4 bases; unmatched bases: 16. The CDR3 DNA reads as TGCAGTACTACTCCCGTAGCGGGAGGGCCCAGGTACAATGAGCAGTTCTTC. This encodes CSTTPVAGGPRYNEQFF.